These T cell receptor beta chains were read from a single sample in a study of blood T cell repertoires in COVID-19. The assay was immunoSEQ multiplex PCR, and TCRdb's table has in-frame clones only and misses some. This repertoire shows 88,000 or so clones, about 76% found once; its top ten account for approximately 22%. Sequences were obtained from peripheral blood. The receptor source for this set is a human donor in a cohort sampled during active COVID-19. Each CDR3 is given with its conserved first and last residue. D genes are given only for firm matches. Size is stated for part of the rows, as once, few or many counts, or as a class when the clone is expanded.

abundance: NA; v_gene: TRBV4-3; j_gene: TRBJ1-2; d_gene: NA; CDR3aa: CASSQDSVGENYGYTF; CDR3nt: TGCGCCAGCAGCCAAGACTCTGTCGGAGAGAACTATGGCTACACCTTC
abundance: NA; v_gene: TRBV20-1; j_gene: TRBJ2-1; d_gene: NA; CDR3aa: CSAYRNSEQFF; CDR3nt: TGCAGTGCCTACCGCAATAGTGAGCAGTTCTTC
abundance: NA; v_gene: TRBV5-1; j_gene: TRBJ1-4; d_gene: TRBD1; CDR3aa: CASSLSAGGYEKLFF; CDR3nt: TGCGCCAGCAGCTTGTCAGCAGGGGGCTATGAAAAACTGTTTTTT
abundance: NA; v_gene: TRBV5-1; j_gene: TRBJ2-1; d_gene: TRBD2; CDR3aa: CASSPHLAADNEQFF; CDR3nt: TGCGCCAGCAGCCCCCACCTAGCGGCCGACAATGAGCAGTTCTTC
abundance: NA; v_gene: TRBV7-2; j_gene: TRBJ2-3; d_gene: TRBD1; CDR3aa: CASSQGTGRFFRTDTQYF; CDR3nt: TGTGCCAGCAGCCAGGGGACAGGGAGGTTTTTTAGGACAGATACGCAGTATTTT
abundance: NA; v_gene: TRBV2; j_gene: TRBJ2-7; d_gene: TRBD1; CDR3aa: CASRRDRVEYEQYF; CDR3nt: TGTGCCAGCAGGAGGGACAGGGTGGAATACGAGCAGTACTTC
abundance: NA; v_gene: TRBV11-2; j_gene: TRBJ2-3; d_gene: NA; CDR3aa: CASSLRGSEATSTDTQYF; CDR3nt: TGTGCCAGCAGCTTAAGGGGGTCAGAAGCAACTAGCACAGATACGCAGTATTTT
abundance: NA; v_gene: TRBV7-2; j_gene: TRBJ2-7; d_gene: NA; CDR3aa: CASSLARTTYEQYF; CDR3nt: TGTGCCAGCAGCTTAGCGCGGACTACCTACGAGCAGTACTTC
abundance: NA; v_gene: TRBV19; j_gene: TRBJ2-4; d_gene: NA; CDR3aa: CASSPDSLAKNIQYF; CDR3nt: TGTGCCAGTAGTCCGGACAGTCTAGCCAAAAACATTCAGTACTTC
abundance: NA; v_gene: TRBV19; j_gene: TRBJ1-1; d_gene: TRBD1; CDR3aa: CASSRDRGRGTEAFF; CDR3nt: TGTGCCAGTAGTAGGGACAGGGGGCGGGGGACTGAAGCTTTCTTT
abundance: once; v_gene: TRBV28; j_gene: TRBJ2-7; d_gene: TRBD1; CDR3aa: CASNPGQSYEQYF; CDR3nt: TGTGCCAGCAACCCGGGACAGTCCTACGAGCAGTACTTT
abundance: NA; v_gene: TRBV6-2/TRBV6-3; j_gene: TRBJ2-7; d_gene: TRBD2; CDR3aa: CASSPLSGRVHEQYF; CDR3nt: TGTGCCAGCAGTCCCCTCTCCGGGAGGGTCCACGAGCAGTACTTC
abundance: NA; v_gene: TRBV7-9; j_gene: TRBJ1-2; d_gene: NA; CDR3aa: CASSYDRMNGYTF; CDR3nt: TGTGCCAGCAGCTATGACAGGATGAATGGCTACACCTTC
abundance: NA; v_gene: TRBV7-7; j_gene: TRBJ2-1; d_gene: TRBD1; CDR3aa: CASSQQGSYNEQFF; CDR3nt: TGTGCTAGCAGCCAACAGGGGAGCTACAATGAGCAGTTCTTC
abundance: once; v_gene: TRBV2; j_gene: TRBJ2-7; d_gene: TRBD2; CDR3aa: CASSEELAGELKQYF; CDR3nt: TGTGCCAGCAGTGAAGAGTTAGCGGGGGAGCTTAAGCAGTACTTC
abundance: NA; v_gene: TRBV27; j_gene: TRBJ2-7; d_gene: TRBD2; CDR3aa: CASSPRSGRPLGEQYF; CDR3nt: TGTGCCAGCAGCCCTCGGAGCGGGAGGCCCTTAGGGGAGCAGTACTTC
abundance: once; v_gene: TRBV5-6; j_gene: TRBJ1-1; d_gene: NA; CDR3aa: CASSLLGRQNTEAFF; CDR3nt: TGTGCCAGCAGCTTGCTTGGCAGGCAGAACACTGAAGCTTTCTTT
abundance: NA; v_gene: TRBV2; j_gene: TRBJ2-1; d_gene: NA; CDR3aa: CASSEIRRADYNEQFF; CDR3nt: TGTGCCAGCAGTGAAATACGGCGGGCCGACTACAATGAGCAGTTCTTC
abundance: NA; v_gene: TRBV15; j_gene: TRBJ2-1; d_gene: NA; CDR3aa: CATNRGGDEQFF; CDR3nt: TGTGCCACCAATCGTGGAGGGGATGAGCAGTTCTTC
abundance: NA; v_gene: TRBV29-1; j_gene: TRBJ1-5; d_gene: NA; CDR3aa: CSVAPLGGMPEHF; CDR3nt: TGCAGCGTTGCCCCACTCGGGGGGATGCCGGAGCATTTT
abundance: NA; v_gene: TRBV2; j_gene: TRBJ2-7; d_gene: NA; CDR3aa: CASSPLAYEQYF; CDR3nt: TGTGCCAGCAGCCCCCTTGCCTACGAGCAGTACTTC
abundance: NA; v_gene: TRBV4-1; j_gene: TRBJ1-3; d_gene: NA; CDR3aa: CASSQEVVLSGNTIYF; CDR3nt: TGCGCCAGCAGCCAAGAGGTAGTACTTTCTGGAAACACCATATATTTT
abundance: NA; v_gene: TRBV10-1; j_gene: TRBJ2-5; d_gene: TRBD1; CDR3aa: CASSEQGSEETQYF; CDR3nt: TGCGCCAGCAGTGAACAGGGGTCGGAAGAGACCCAGTACTTC
abundance: few; v_gene: TRBV28; j_gene: TRBJ2-2; d_gene: TRBD2; CDR3aa: CASSWRGKGSGELFF; CDR3nt: TGTGCCAGCAGTTGGCGGGGGAAGGGTTCCGGGGAGCTGTTTTTT
abundance: NA; v_gene: TRBV29-1; j_gene: TRBJ2-1; d_gene: TRBD2; CDR3aa: CSVEGASGSLNNEQFF; CDR3nt: TGCAGCGTTGAAGGGGCTAGCGGGAGTTTGAACAATGAGCAGTTCTTC
abundance: NA; v_gene: TRBV9; j_gene: TRBJ2-5; d_gene: TRBD2; CDR3aa: CASSVEGLAAKETQYF; CDR3nt: TGTGCCAGCAGCGTAGAGGGACTAGCGGCGAAAGAGACCCAGTACTTC